The subject of this entry is one T cell receptor beta chain. Its target antigen remains unknown. Per-base quality was not reported, and no clone a single base away is much larger than it. TCR beta CDR3 regions were sequenced from DNA using the immunoSEQ Assay. The published analysis was carried out like this. T cell density was computed as TCR beta template counts normalized to usable DNA estimated by amplifying housekeeping genes. Richness was estimated using the preseqR package, with extrapolation to 400,000 templates for PBMC samples and to 120,000 templates for tissue samples. Clonality was defined by subtracting Pielou's evenness from one. To identify tissue-enriched TCRs, differential abundance testing was run on productive amino-acid clonotypes with a minimum total count of 5 and an alpha of 0.1. Repertoire overlap between compartments was quantified with the Jaccard Index and Morisita Overlap Index. GLIPH grouped TCR beta CDR3s together with public tetramer-defined viral CDR3s, and a viral motif had to include at least three viral sequences and also show V-gene enrichment. Sourced from immuneACCESS, this table was stored by TCRdb with only in-frame sequences that have V and J called. A share of the clones is absent; for the studies checked, an unresolved V gene accounts for under half, and the remainder has no known explanation. The V and J calls and clone size come from that table; D and trimming were worked out from the DNA. The sample profile shows roughly 40,000 clones; 80% to 85% of them were found once. Around 7.8% of the sample is held by the ten biggest clonotypes.

The entry originates in a study of T cells in localized non-small cell lung cancer (dated by TCRdb to the early 2020s). Turning to the overall study: The study analyzed T cell repertoires of 200 to 250 early-stage NSCLC patients, comparing tumors and uninvolved tumor-adjacent lungs. The cohort consisted of 236 treatment-naive NSCLC patients whose localized lung tumors had been resected. NSCLC patients had a mean age of approximately 72 years, and around 140 were male and some 98 female. Results and caveats for the whole study, not just this receptor: Higher T cell density in blood was associated with longer overall survival, whereas higher clonality in adjacent lung was associated with shorter survival. Uninvolved tumor-adjacent lung showed the highest T cell clonality, higher than tumor, which suggests more focused antigenic responses in the adjacent lung. Multi-region tumor sequencing was not performed, so intratumor heterogeneity could not be excluded. A median of roughly 60 of the top 100 tumor clones turned up in the paired uninvolved adjacent lung, and 28 of those clones also ranked among the top 100 of that same adjacent lung. Because the study design was exploratory, TCR variables were selected using unadjusted p-values without false-discovery rate correction.

The CDR3 runs 13 residues from the cysteine to the phenylalanine. This entry keeps only the CDR3 DNA: 39 bases, framed from base 1. CDR1 MNHNS and CDR2 SASEGT are derived from the germline V gene. V lost 4 bases and J lost 3 bases; the stretch between them is 10 bases long. At diagnosis, tumor, uninvolved tumor-adjacent lung and peripheral blood were collected and then preserved as a mix of FFPE and fresh-frozen material. For TCR repertoire profiling, the blood samples were analyzed as peripheral blood mononuclear cells. The sequence derives from an older male donor with stage II lung adenocarcinoma. The material sequenced was peripheral blood mononuclear cells, taken before any cancer treatment. The V and J segments used are TRBV6-1 and TRBJ2-7, with TRBD1 as a weak D call on 5 bases. The bases read TGTGCCAGCAGTGTAGGGGTTGGCTACGAGCAGTACTTC. It specifies CASSVGVGYEQYF.